This TCR beta chain stems from a study of shared clonotypes between healthy human individuals. At the level of the study: The donors, two women and three men, were aged 18 to 49. Every donor yielded three CD4 naive, three CD4 memory, two CD8 naive and one CD8 memory plate.

Replicate sorted-subset PCRs were loaded with around 0.2 ug DNA, 25,000 to 30,000 T cell genomes. TCRdb keeps only in-frame clones here, not all; method: immunoSEQ multiplex PCR. The sample holds roughly 2 million clones, about 94% seen once. The CDR3 is 12 residues long. Trimming stripped 2 bases from V and 6 bases from J, with 8 bases between. Germline lookup yields CDR1 SEHNR and CDR2 FQNEAQ (reference sequence). The table lists this clone with a count of one. Antigen specificity is unknown. Study-wide results and limits: Compared with memory subsets, naive subsets generally had larger estimated richness.

Naive CD8 cells lacked CD45RO, underwent positive selection for CCR7 and left out terminally differentiated effector memory CD45RA+ cells. Sequenced: naive CD8+ T cells sorted from blood. This receptor was taken from a man aged 18 to 30 in good health. This chain links TRBV7-9 with TRBJ2-7; D is perhaps TRBD2 (6 bases). The CDR3 sequence: CASSLFGSEQYF. The CDR3 bases are TGTGCCAGCAGCTTATTCGGGAGCGAGCAGTACTTC.